This entry lists 31 T cell receptor beta chains sequenced from one sample in a study of T-cell reconstitution after alpha-beta-depleted transplantation in children. Preparing the TCRbeta library involved the use of unique molecular identifiers. TCRdb called the PCR reads again in MiXCR, with one record for every CDR3 protein. The sample has 5,500 to 7,000 distinct CDR3 sequences; 16% are singletons. Sequences were derived from PBMCs, mostly from graft donor cells, sampled 60 days after TCRalphabeta/CD19-depleted stem cell transplant. These TCRs come from a male patient between 5 and 17 years old who had a stem cell transplant for acute myeloid leukemia, so the T cells may come from the graft donor.

This clonotype came up once. The chain uses TRBV4-1 and TRBJ2-1; 8 positions match TRBD2. CDR3 length: 14 residues. CDR1 and CDR2 (germline): MGHRA, YSYEKL. V lost 8 bases to trimming and J lost 4 bases; unmatched junction nucleotides: 7. CDR3 in DNA: TGCGCCAGCGCCGGACTAGCCGGGTACAATGAGCAGTTCTTC. Encoded protein: CASAGLAGYNEQFF.

By share, this clonotype ranks as large. The V gene is TRBV7-8, the J gene TRBJ1-2; D may be TRBD1 (6 bases). V lost 4 bases, J lost 0 bases, and 9 bases lay in between. CDR1 and CDR2 from the germline V gene are SGHVS and FQNEAQ. CDR3 length equals 14 residues. DNA for the CDR3: TGTGCCAGCAGCTCCAGGGGTTCTAACTATGGCTACACCTTC. Its protein product is CASSSRGSNYGYTF.

This clonotype has more than one count but fewer than ten. The chain recombines TRBV9 with TRBJ2-2, with D uncertain. The CDR3 extends over 15 amino acids. Trimming took off 0 bases at V and 2 bases at J, with 8 bases between the two ends. CDR1 is SGDLS and CDR2 is YYNGEE in the germline V gene. Here the CDR3 DNA reads TGTGCCAGCAGCGTAGGGTCGTTTAACACCGGGGAGCTGTTTTTT. Translating gives CASSVGSFNTGELFF. The full variable domain, with the rest looked up from reference TRBV9 and TRBJ2-2, is DSGVTQTPKHLITATGQRVTLRCSPRSGDLSVYWYQQSLDQGLQFLIQYYNGEERAKGNILERFSAQQFPDLHSELNLSSLELGDSALYFCASSVGSFNTGELFFGEGSRLTVL.

Only a few counts were recorded for this clonotype. V usage is TRBV3-1 and J usage is TRBJ2-4, with TRBD2 as a possible D gene (5 bases). Germline V lookup: CDR1 LGHDT, CDR2 YNNKEL (reference sequence). V was cut by 0 bases and J by 2 bases, with 8 bases left in between. CDR3 size: 15 residues. The DNA for the CDR3 is TGTGCCAGCAGCCAAGATATAGCGACCAAAAACATTCAGTACTTC. Its translation: CASSQDIATKNIQYF.

This clonotype is termed medium-sized. The rearrangement joins TRBV6-2 or TRBV6-3 to TRBJ2-1; D is perhaps TRBD2 (6 bases). The CDR3 is 16 residues long. Trimming removed 7 bases at V and 0 bases at J, with 16 bases between. Germline V gives CDR1 MNHEY, CDR2 SVGEGT. CDR3 nucleotide sequence: TGTGCCAGCAAGACATCGGGACTCAGCTCCTACAATGAGCAGTTCTTC. Its translation: CASKTSGLSSYNEQFF.

The genes are TRBV11-2 and TRBJ1-5; the D is unclear. V lost 5 bases, J lost 1 base, and 15 bases lay in between. CDR1 and CDR2 from the germline V gene are SGHAT and FQNNGV. The CDR3 is 16 residues long. The CDR3 nucleotides read TGTGCCAGCAGCCCCCTTTCGGGCCCAAGCAATCAGCCCCAGCATTTT. Translated, it gives CASSPLSGPSNQPQHF. Full variable domain (remainder filled in from reference TRBV11-2 and TRBJ1-5): EAGVAQSPRYKIIEKRQSVAFWCNPISGHATLYWYQQILGQGPKLLIQFQNNGVVDDSQLPKDRFSAERLKGVDSTLKIQPAKLEDSAVYLCASSPLSGPSNQPQHFGDGTRLSIL.

Concerning this clonotype: This could be a read error, since a much larger clone is one nucleotide away. The chain uses TRBV12-3 or TRBV12-4 and TRBJ2-1; perhaps TRBD2 as D (6 bases). The CDR3 is 11 amino acids. CDR3 residues: CVSRRDSLQFF. CDR3 DNA sequence: TGTGTCAGCAGGCGGGACTCCCTACAGTTCTTC.

This clonotype came up a few times. This sequence joins TRBV6-1 and TRBJ1-2, with 9 bases aligning to TRBD1. The CDR3 is made up of 16 amino acids. Germline-derived CDR1 and CDR2 are MNHNS and SASEGT. The J segment lost 5 bases and the V segment lost 7 bases, leaving 14 bases of the junction unmatched. The CDR3 DNA reads TGTGCCAGCAACTTACAGGAGGGACAGGGAGGGTATGGCTACACCTTC. Its translation: CASNLQEGQGGYGYTF.

The V call is TRBV5-6, the J call TRBJ2-7; no clear D. This CDR3 is built from 13 residues. In germline, CDR1 is SGHDT, CDR2 YYEEEE. The V end lost 4 bases, the J end lost 6 bases, and 14 bases lay between the germline ends. CDR3 sequence: CASSPGYTTEQYF. CDR3 DNA sequence: TGTGCCAGCAGCCCTGGCTACACCACCGAGCAGTACTTC.

This clonotype is labeled as medium-sized. The CDR3: CASSLQWKGNTEAFF. The DNA of the CDR3 is TGTGCCAGCAGCTTACAATGGAAGGGGAACACTGAAGCTTTCTTT. The V call is TRBV7-2, the J call TRBJ1-1, with unresolved D. Germline CDR1 is SGHTA and CDR2 is FQGNSA. V shed 2 bases and J shed 1 base, with 11 bases lying between them. The CDR3 has 15 residues.

This chain connects TRBV5-6 to TRBJ1-3, with 7 bases matching TRBD1. V lost 5 bases to trimming and J lost 0 bases; unmatched junction nucleotides: 11. The CDR3 has 17 amino acids. CDR1 and CDR2 from the germline V gene are SGHDT and YYEEEE. CDR3 loop: CASRLRDSGYSGNTIYF. CDR3 in DNA: TGTGCCAGCAGGTTGAGGGACAGCGGGTACTCTGGAAACACCATATATTTT.

This rearrangement joins TRBV7-8 to TRBJ2-2; 9 positions agree with TRBD2. V was clipped by 1 base and J by 6 bases; unmatched bases: 12. The CDR3 has 18 amino acids. The germline V gene encodes CDR1 SGHVS and CDR2 FQNEAQ. CDR3 sequence (DNA): TGTGCCAGCAGCTTAGTCGCGGGAGGGCCATCAGAGTCCGGGGAGCTGTTTTTT. It codes for CASSLVAGGPSESGELFF.

The chain couples TRBV5-1 to TRBJ1-2; no clear D gene. The V gene's germline CDR1 is SGHRS and CDR2 YFSETQ. The CDR3 extends over 13 amino acids. Between the trimmed V and J ends, which lost 0 bases and 7 bases, there was a span of 10 bases. The CDR3 is CASSLEHRGGYTF. CDR3 DNA: TGCGCCAGCAGCTTGGAGCATCGTGGTGGCTACACCTTC.

The chain combines TRBV11-1 with TRBJ2-3; 7 nucleotides match TRBD1. The CDR3 sequence is 19 residues long. With V trimmed by 5 bases and J by 2 bases, 19 bases remained unmatched. Germline CDR1 and CDR2: SGHAT and FQDESV (reference sequence). The chain's CDR3 is CASSHAVRGQVPITDTQYF. The CDR3 DNA reads TGTGCCAGCAGCCATGCAGTTAGGGGGCAAGTCCCTATCACAGATACGCAGTATTTT.

This clonotype was recorded a few times. The chain combines TRBV2 with TRBJ2-1; 12 positions match TRBD2. CDR3 size: 16 residues. The V segment lost 6 bases and the J segment 7 bases; nucleotides outside the gene matches: 10. From germline, CDR1 is SNHLY and CDR2 FYNNEI. The CDR3 region has the DNA TGTGCCAGCAGCCCGGATGGGACTAGCGGGTTGAATGAGCAGTTCTTC. Amino acids: CASSPDGTSGLNEQFF.

The V gene is TRBV7-2, the J gene TRBJ2-3; maybe TRBD2 (6 bases). Trimming pared 5 bases from V and 2 bases from J, leaving 17 bases between. This CDR3 has 16 amino acids. The germline gives CDR1 SGHTA, CDR2 FQGNSA. CDR3 protein: CASSLGSLAPTDTQYF. The CDR3 DNA reads as TGTGCCAGCAGCCTGGGTTCGCTAGCGCCCACAGATACGCAGTATTTT.

This chain joins TRBV27 and TRBJ2-7; tentatively, D is TRBD1 or TRBD2 (6 bases each). V was pared by 5 bases and J by 2 bases, with 19 bases between. This CDR3 has 16 residues. Germline loops: CDR1 MNHEY, CDR2 SMNVEV (reference sequence). CDR3 residues: CASSVRRGTGAYEQYF. In DNA, the CDR3 is TGTGCCAGCAGTGTCCGGAGGGGGACTGGAGCCTACGAGCAGTACTTC.

This clonotype has only one observation. The V and J genes are TRBV7-3 and TRBJ2-3; TRBD1 is a possible D gene (5 bases). Between the trimmed V and J ends, which lost 7 bases and 2 bases, there was a span of 13 bases. Germline V gene sequence: CDR1 SGHTA, CDR2 FQGTGA. The CDR3 is 14 amino acids. CDR3 region: CASNKGLSTDTQYF. The CDR3 region has the DNA TGTGCCAGCAACAAGGGGTTATCCACAGATACGCAGTATTTT.

This clonotype was observed a few times. This rearrangement joins TRBV7-3 to TRBJ2-3, with 7 positions matching TRBD2. CDR1 is SGHTA and CDR2 is FQGTGA in the germline V gene. CDR3 length equals 15 residues. V trimming: 6 bases; J trimming: 1 base; junction bases outside the gene matches: 7. CDR3 region: CASRRDSGGTDTQYF. In DNA form, the CDR3 reads TGTGCCAGCAGGCGCGACAGCGGGGGCACAGATACGCAGTATTTT.

Only a few counts were recorded for this clonotype. This chain joins TRBV3-1 and TRBJ2-1; D gene uncertain. The CDR3 is made up of 15 amino acids. V was pared by 1 base and J by 7 bases, with 14 bases between. Germline V CDR1 and CDR2: LGHDT, YNNKEL (reference sequence). CDR3 amino acids: CASSQGSAPANEQFF. In DNA form, the CDR3 reads TGTGCCAGCAGCCAAGGGTCTGCACCAGCGAATGAGCAGTTCTTC.

This clonotype counts as medium-sized. V is TRBV4-3 and J is TRBJ2-1; 9 bases agree with TRBD2. In germline, CDR1 is LGHNA, CDR2 YSLEER. This CDR3 region has 16 residues. Unmatched junction bases numbered 4, after V lost 0 bases and J lost 4 bases. The CDR3 nucleotides read TGCGCCAGCAGCCAAGATCTAGCGGGATTATACAATGAGCAGTTCTTC. Its protein is CASSQDLAGLYNEQFF.

This rearrangement joins TRBV5-1 to TRBJ2-5; D may match TRBD1 or TRBD2 (5 bases each). This CDR3 has 14 residues. The germline V and J ends were trimmed by 4 bases and 3 bases, with 13 bases remaining between them. CDR1 is SGHRS and CDR2 is YFSETQ in the germline V gene. DNA of the CDR3: TGCGCCAGCAGCGAGGGACGCCGAGAAGAGACCCAGTACTTC. Translation gives CASSEGRREETQYF. Combining the CDR3 with reference TRBV5-1 and TRBJ2-5 gives the whole variable domain KAGVTQTPRYLIKTRGQQVTLSCSPISGHRSVSWYQQTPGQGLQFLFEYFSETQRNKGNFPGRFSGRQFSNSRSEMNVSTLELGDSALYLCASSEGRREETQYFGPGTRLLVL.

The rearrangement joins TRBV20-1 to TRBJ2-1, with D maybe TRBD2 (5 bases). The CDR3 totals 13 residues. Germline loops: CDR1 DFQATT, CDR2 SNEGSKA (reference sequence). Trimming removed 1 base from V and 5 bases from J, with 9 bases in between. The CDR3 region is CSARGRADNEQFF. In DNA form, the CDR3 reads TGCAGTGCTAGAGGGCGAGCGGACAATGAGCAGTTCTTC.

This clonotype was observed a few times. The chain has TRBV3-1 and TRBJ2-3, with D possibly TRBD2 on 6 matching bases. V was clipped by 0 bases and J by 1 base, with 11 bases between them. The CDR3 has 16 amino acids. Germline-derived CDR1 and CDR2 are LGHDT and YNNKEL (reference sequence). The CDR3 protein is CASSQDPGVGTDTQYF. The CDR3 bases are TGTGCCAGCAGCCAAGATCCGGGAGTCGGCACAGATACGCAGTATTTT.

The V and J genes are TRBV12-3 or TRBV12-4 and TRBJ1-3, with 9 positions matching TRBD1. The CDR3 length is 18 residues. The trim removed 2 bases at V and 4 bases at J, leaving 12 bases unmatched. CDR3 DNA sequence: TGTGCCAGCAGTTTAAGGTCAGGGACAGGGACTAGCGGAAACACCATATATTTT. Residues: CASSLRSGTGTSGNTIYF.

Note on this clonotype: A single base separates this from a much larger clone, so it may be a read error. The chain uses TRBV7-9 and TRBJ2-7; D is possibly TRBD1 or TRBD2 (5 bases each). The CDR3 loop spans 11 amino acids. From germline, CDR1 is SEHNR and CDR2 FQNEAQ (reference sequence). CDR3 protein: CASSSGHEHYF. The CDR3 nucleotides are TGTGCCAGCAGCTCGGGGCACGAGCATTACTTC.

There are a few counts of this clonotype. The chain employs TRBV19 and TRBJ2-3; TRBD2 aligns across 10 bases. V trimming: 4 bases; J trimming: 4 bases; junction bases outside the gene matches: 5. The CDR3 runs 15 residues. Germline CDR1 LNHDA, CDR2 SQIVND (reference sequence). CDR3 sequence (DNA): TGTGCCAGTAGTACTAGCGGGAGTTTCCCAGATACGCAGTATTTT. Encoded protein: CASSTSGSFPDTQYF.

The V and J genes are TRBV5-1 and TRBJ1-1; 9 bases map to TRBD1. The V gene's germline CDR1 is SGHRS and CDR2 YFSETQ. V was pared by 4 bases and J by 3 bases, with 4 bases of the junction left unmatched. The CDR3 contains 14 residues. CDR3 in DNA: TGCGCCAGCAGCCCTCGGGACAGGGACACTGAAGCTTTCTTT. Translated, it gives CASSPRDRDTEAFF.

The chain carries TRBV28 and TRBJ1-1; 8 nucleotides line up with TRBD1. V lost 2 bases to trimming and J lost 4 bases; unmatched junction nucleotides: 9. This CDR3 spans 16 amino acids. The germline V gene has CDR1 MDHEN and CDR2 SYDVKM. In nucleotides, the CDR3 is TGTGCCAGCAGTTTAATCGCAGGGGGCACGAGCACTGAAGCTTTCTTT. Amino acids: CASSLIAGGTSTEAFF.

Comment on this clonotype: A clone one base away is much larger, so this may be a read error. The genes are TRBV11-1 and TRBJ2-1; 7 bases line up with TRBD2. Germline assignment: CDR1 SGHAT and CDR2 FQDESV (reference sequence). The CDR3 runs 15 residues. This chain's CDR3 is CASSLAGGPVNEQSF. In DNA form, the CDR3 reads TGTGCCAGCAGCTTAGCGGGAGGGCCGGTCAATGAGCAGTCCTTC.

By its share, this clonotype is medium-sized (0.01 to 0.1%). The chain has TRBV20-1 and TRBJ2-7; the D call may be TRBD1 or TRBD2 (5 bases each). CDR3 size: 13 residues. Per germline, CDR1 DFQATT and CDR2 SNEGSKA (reference sequence). Trimming removed 6 bases from V and 3 bases from J, with 15 bases in between. This CDR3 is CSASTGPIYEQYF. DNA of the CDR3: TGCAGTGCCTCTACGGGACCGATCTACGAGCAGTACTTC.